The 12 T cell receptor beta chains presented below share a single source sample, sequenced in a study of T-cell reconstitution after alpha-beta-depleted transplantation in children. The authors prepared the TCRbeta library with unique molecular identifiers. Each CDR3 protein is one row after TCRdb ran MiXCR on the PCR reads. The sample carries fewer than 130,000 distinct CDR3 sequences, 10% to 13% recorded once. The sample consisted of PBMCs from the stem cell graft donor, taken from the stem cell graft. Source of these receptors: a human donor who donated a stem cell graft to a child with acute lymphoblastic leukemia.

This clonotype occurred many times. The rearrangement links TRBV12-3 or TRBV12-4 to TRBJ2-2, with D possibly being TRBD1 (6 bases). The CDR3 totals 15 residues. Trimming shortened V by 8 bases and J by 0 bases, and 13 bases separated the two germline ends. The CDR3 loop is CASGRQVANTGELFF. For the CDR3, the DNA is TGTGCCAGCGGACGACAGGTCGCGAACACCGGGGAGCTGTTTTTT.

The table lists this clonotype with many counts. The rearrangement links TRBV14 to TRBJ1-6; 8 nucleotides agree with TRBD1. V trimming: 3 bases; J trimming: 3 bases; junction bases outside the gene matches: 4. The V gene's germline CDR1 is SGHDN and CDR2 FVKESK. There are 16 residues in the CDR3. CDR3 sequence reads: CASSQDRANYNSPLHF. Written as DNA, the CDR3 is TGTGCCAGCAGCCAGGACAGGGCGAACTATAATTCACCCCTCCACTTT.

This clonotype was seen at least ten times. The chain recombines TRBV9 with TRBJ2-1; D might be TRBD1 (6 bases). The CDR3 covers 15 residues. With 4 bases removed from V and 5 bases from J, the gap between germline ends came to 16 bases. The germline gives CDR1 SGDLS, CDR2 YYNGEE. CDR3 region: CASSTQTGTNNEQFF. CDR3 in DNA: TGTGCCAGCAGCACCCAAACCGGGACAAACAATGAGCAGTTCTTC.

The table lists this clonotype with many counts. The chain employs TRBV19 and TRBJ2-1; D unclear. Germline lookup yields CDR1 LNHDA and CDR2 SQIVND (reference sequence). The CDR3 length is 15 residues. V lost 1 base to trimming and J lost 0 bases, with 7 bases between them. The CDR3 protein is CASSIAEPSYNEQFF. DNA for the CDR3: TGTGCCAGTAGTATAGCGGAACCCTCCTACAATGAGCAGTTCTTC.

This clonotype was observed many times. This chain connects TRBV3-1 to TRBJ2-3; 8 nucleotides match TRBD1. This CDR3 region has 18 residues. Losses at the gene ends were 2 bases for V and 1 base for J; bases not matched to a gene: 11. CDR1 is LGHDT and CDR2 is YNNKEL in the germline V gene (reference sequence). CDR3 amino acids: CASSQPFRGRSGTDTQYF. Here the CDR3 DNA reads TGTGCCAGCAGCCAACCGTTCAGGGGGCGGTCGGGCACAGATACGCAGTATTTT.

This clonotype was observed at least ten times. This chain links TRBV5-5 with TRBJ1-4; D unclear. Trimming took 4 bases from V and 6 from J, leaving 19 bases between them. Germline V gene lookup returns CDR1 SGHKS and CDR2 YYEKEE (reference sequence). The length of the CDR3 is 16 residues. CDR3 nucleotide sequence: TGTGCCAGCAGCCCTCGGGAAGGGTCAAAGGATGAAAAACTGTTTTTT. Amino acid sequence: CASSPREGSKDEKLFF.

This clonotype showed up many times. In DNA form, the CDR3 reads TGTGCCAGCAGCCAAGAGGGCGGACAGGGGGCGAAAGTTGCTGGGGCCAACGTCCTGACTTTC. Protein: CASSQEGGQGAKVAGANVLTF. The gene calls are TRBV3-1 and TRBJ2-6; TRBD1 matches at 11 bases. The ends lost 0 bases at V and 2 bases at J; junction bases unmatched: 12. This CDR3 comprises 21 residues. Germline loops: CDR1 LGHDT, CDR2 YNNKEL (reference sequence).

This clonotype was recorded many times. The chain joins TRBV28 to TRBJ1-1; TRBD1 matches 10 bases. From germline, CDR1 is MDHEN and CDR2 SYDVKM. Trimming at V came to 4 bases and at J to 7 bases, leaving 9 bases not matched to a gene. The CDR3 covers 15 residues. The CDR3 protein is CASSSSGQGYIEAFF. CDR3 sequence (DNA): TGTGCCAGCAGTTCGTCGGGACAGGGGTATATTGAAGCTTTCTTT.

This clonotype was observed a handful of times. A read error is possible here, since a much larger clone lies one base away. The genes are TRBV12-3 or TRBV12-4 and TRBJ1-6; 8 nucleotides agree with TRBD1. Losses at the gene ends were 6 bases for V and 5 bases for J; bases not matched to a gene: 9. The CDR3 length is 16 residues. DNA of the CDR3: TGTGCCAGCAGGTGGGCAGGGGGCGCAGATAATTCACCCCTCCACTTT. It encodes CASRWAGGADNSPLHF.

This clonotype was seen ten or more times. The CDR3 region is CASSPRQGEVGPTDTQYF. Written as DNA, the CDR3 is TGTGCCAGCTCACCAAGGCAAGGAGAAGTAGGCCCCACAGATACGCAGTATTTT. The chain joins TRBV18 to TRBJ2-3, with D uncertain. This CDR3 has 18 residues. Deletions cut 2 bases from V and 2 bases from J, with 20 bases between. Looked up from germline, CDR1 is KGHSH and CDR2 is LQKENI.

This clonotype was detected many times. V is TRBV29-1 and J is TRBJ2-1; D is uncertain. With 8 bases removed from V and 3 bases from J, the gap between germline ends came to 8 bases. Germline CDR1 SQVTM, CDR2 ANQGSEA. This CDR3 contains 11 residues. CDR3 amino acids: CSLLFYNEQFF. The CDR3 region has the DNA TGCAGCCTCCTGTTCTACAATGAGCAGTTCTTC.

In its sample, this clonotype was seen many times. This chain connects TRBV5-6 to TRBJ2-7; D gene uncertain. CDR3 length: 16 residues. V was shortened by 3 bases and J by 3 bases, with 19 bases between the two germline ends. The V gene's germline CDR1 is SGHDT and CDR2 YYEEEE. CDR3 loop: CASSWLGRRLYYEQYF. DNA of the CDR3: TGTGCCAGCAGCTGGCTTGGCAGAAGGCTCTACTACGAGCAGTACTTC.